The 13 T cell receptor beta chains listed next were all sequenced from one sample in a study of T cell changes during pregnancy in multiple sclerosis. Profiled with immunoSEQ multiplex PCR; TCRdb holds only in-frame clones, not every one. The sample gives 65,000 to 85,000 clones, around 94% of which show up once; 0.8% to 1% is in the top ten. The sample was peripheral blood, taken in the second trimester of pregnancy. Source of these receptors: a female donor in good health, enrolled as a control in a pregnancy study.

The V and J genes are TRBV7-6 and TRBJ1-3; possible D gene TRBD1, 6 bases. Per the germline V gene, CDR1 is SGHVS and CDR2 is FNYEAQ. The CDR3 is 16 amino acids. V was shortened by 3 bases and J by 0 bases, with 12 bases between the two germline ends. As DNA, the CDR3 is TGTGCCAGCAGCTTGGGGGCAGATTTCTCTGGAAACACCATATATTTT. Protein product: CASSLGADFSGNTIYF. Combining the CDR3 with reference TRBV7-6 and TRBJ1-3 gives the whole variable domain GAGVSQSPRYKVTKRGQDVALRCDPISGHVSLYWYRQALGQGPEFLTYFNYEAQQDKSGLPNDRFSAERPEGSISTLTIQRTEQRDSAMYRCASSLGADFSGNTIYFGEGSWLTVV.

This chain joins TRBV5-1 and TRBJ1-5, with TRBD1 matching over 7 bases. Germline values: CDR1 SGHRS, CDR2 YFSETQ. The CDR3 has 15 residues. V was clipped by 4 bases and J by 0 bases; unmatched bases: 4. In DNA form, the CDR3 reads TGCGCCAGCAGCACTGGGGACAGTAGCAATCAGCCCCAGCATTTT. Protein sequence: CASSTGDSSNQPQHF. The full variable domain, completed using reference TRBV5-1 and TRBJ1-5, is KAGVTQTPRYLIKTRGQQVTLSCSPISGHRSVSWYQQTPGQGLQFLFEYFSETQRNKGNFPGRFSGRQFSNSRSEMNVSTLELGDSALYLCASSTGDSSNQPQHFGDGTRLSIL.

The chain's CDR3 is CASSPGGRTNEKLFF. The CDR3 coding sequence is TGTGCCAGCAGTCCAGGGGGAAGAACTAATGAAAAACTGTTTTTT. The genes are TRBV28 and TRBJ1-4, with 7 bases that match TRBD1. The CDR3 loop spans 15 amino acids. Germline values: CDR1 MDHEN, CDR2 SYDVKM. J was trimmed by 1 base and V by 5 bases; bases with no gene match: 4.

This chain links TRBV28 with TRBJ2-1; the D gene is possibly TRBD2 (5 bases). Germline V gives CDR1 MDHEN, CDR2 SYDVKM. V was cut by 2 bases and J by 6 bases, with 8 bases left in between. This CDR3 has 13 amino acids. The CDR3 loop is CASSLAGSNEQFF. CDR3 DNA: TGTGCCAGCAGTTTAGCGGGCAGCAATGAGCAGTTCTTC.

The chain recombines TRBV9 with TRBJ1-4; 10 bases map to TRBD1. The CDR3 spans 17 residues. The V segment lost 3 bases and the J segment 8 bases; nucleotides outside the gene matches: 13. The germline V gene has CDR1 SGDLS and CDR2 YYNGEE. The CDR3 nucleotides are TGTGCCAGCAGCGCCACGGGACAGGGGAGGAGAAAAGAAAAACTGTTTTTT. It codes for CASSATGQGRRKEKLFF.

The gene calls are TRBV29-1 and TRBJ2-5; 8 nucleotides match TRBD1. The junction had 5 bases not matched to a gene; V was cut back by 6 bases and J by 5 bases. The CDR3 is 12 residues long. Per germline, CDR1 SQVTM and CDR2 ANQGSEA. CDR3 bases: TGCAGCGTCGGACAGGGCAGTGAGACCCAGTACTTC. Its translation is CSVGQGSETQYF.

In this sample, this clone turned up once. The chain carries TRBV5-1 and TRBJ1-5, with no clear D. The CDR3 spans 16 residues. CDR1 and CDR2 from the germline V gene are SGHRS and YFSETQ. With 4 bases removed from V and 1 base from J, the gap between germline ends came to 15 bases. The CDR3 region has the DNA TGCGCCAGCAGCCCGCTACCCGGGGTAAGCAATCAGCCCCAGCATTTT. This codes for CASSPLPGVSNQPQHF.

This rearrangement joins TRBV18 to TRBJ2-7; perhaps TRBD2 as D (7 bases). V gave up 1 base and J gave up 6 bases, with 25 bases separating them. Germline CDR1 reads KGHSH; CDR2 reads LQKENI. The CDR3 totals 18 residues. The CDR3 bases are TGTGCCAGCTCACCACGGGGGCGGTGGGGACTAATGGTGATCGAGCAGTACTTC. It is translated as CASSPRGRWGLMVIEQYF.

This clone was observed once. This rearrangement joins TRBV4-2 to TRBJ2-3, with TRBD2 matching 10 bases. V lost 4 bases to trimming and J lost 4 bases; unmatched junction nucleotides: 8. CDR1 is LGHNA, CDR2 YNFKEQ, per germline. This CDR3 contains 16 residues. CDR3 in DNA: TGTGCCAGCAGCCCAAGGTGGACTAGCGGACCAGATACGCAGTATTTT. This sequence encodes CASSPRWTSGPDTQYF.

This clone was seen a single time. The chain links TRBV25-1 to TRBJ2-7; no clear D. Germline lookup yields CDR1 MGHDK and CDR2 SYGVNS. The CDR3 loop spans 14 amino acids. Trimming took off 2 bases at V and 0 bases at J, with 8 bases between the two ends. CDR3 DNA: TGTGCCAGCAGTGAAACATCCCTCTCCTACGAGCAGTACTTC. Translating gives CASSETSLSYEQYF.

With respect to this clone: This sample also contains other DNA sequences that code for the same CDR3. The chain is built from TRBV5-1 and TRBJ2-1, with 8 positions matching TRBD2. The length of the CDR3 is 14 residues. Germline loops: CDR1 SGHRS, CDR2 YFSETQ. Losses at the gene ends were 3 bases for V and 2 bases for J; bases not matched to a gene: 1. The CDR3 loop is CASSSAGAYNEQFF. The CDR3 DNA follows: TGCGCCAGCAGCTCAGCGGGGGCCTACAATGAGCAGTTCTTC. Complete variable domain (other parts from reference TRBV5-1 and TRBJ2-1): KAGVTQTPRYLIKTRGQQVTLSCSPISGHRSVSWYQQTPGQGLQFLFEYFSETQRNKGNFPGRFSGRQFSNSRSEMNVSTLELGDSALYLCASSSAGAYNEQFFGPGTRLTVL.

The chain is built from TRBV5-1 and TRBJ1-6; 9 bases align to TRBD1. This CDR3 spans 16 amino acids. Germline V gene sequence: CDR1 SGHRS, CDR2 YFSETQ. The J segment lost 10 bases and the V segment lost 5 bases, leaving 13 bases of the junction unmatched. The DNA of the CDR3 is TGCGCCAGCAGGTCCGTGACCGGGACAGGGTCCTCACCCCTCCACTTT. Amino acid sequence: CASRSVTGTGSSPLHF.

V gene TRBV27 combines with J gene TRBJ2-5; TRBD1 matches at 7 bases. Germline lookup yields CDR1 MNHEY and CDR2 SMNVEV (reference sequence). This CDR3 spans 14 amino acids. The junction had 7 bases not matched to a gene; V was cut back by 5 bases and J by 4 bases. The CDR3 DNA is TGTGCCAGCAGTGGTGGACAGGCTTTAGAGACCCAGTACTTC. Protein product: CASSGGQALETQYF.